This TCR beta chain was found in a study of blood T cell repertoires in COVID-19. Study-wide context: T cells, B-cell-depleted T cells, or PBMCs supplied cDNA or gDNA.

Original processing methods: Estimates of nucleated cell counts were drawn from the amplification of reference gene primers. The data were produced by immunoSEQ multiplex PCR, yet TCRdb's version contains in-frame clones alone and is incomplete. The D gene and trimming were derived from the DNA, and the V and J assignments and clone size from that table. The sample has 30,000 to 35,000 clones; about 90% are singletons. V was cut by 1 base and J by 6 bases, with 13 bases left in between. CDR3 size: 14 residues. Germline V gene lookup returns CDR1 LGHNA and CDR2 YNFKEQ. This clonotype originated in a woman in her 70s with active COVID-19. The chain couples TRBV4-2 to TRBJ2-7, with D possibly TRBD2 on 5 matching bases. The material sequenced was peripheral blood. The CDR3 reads CASSQVTRFGEQYF. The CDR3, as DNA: TGTGCCAGCAGCCAAGTAACTAGATTCGGCGAGCAGTACTTC.